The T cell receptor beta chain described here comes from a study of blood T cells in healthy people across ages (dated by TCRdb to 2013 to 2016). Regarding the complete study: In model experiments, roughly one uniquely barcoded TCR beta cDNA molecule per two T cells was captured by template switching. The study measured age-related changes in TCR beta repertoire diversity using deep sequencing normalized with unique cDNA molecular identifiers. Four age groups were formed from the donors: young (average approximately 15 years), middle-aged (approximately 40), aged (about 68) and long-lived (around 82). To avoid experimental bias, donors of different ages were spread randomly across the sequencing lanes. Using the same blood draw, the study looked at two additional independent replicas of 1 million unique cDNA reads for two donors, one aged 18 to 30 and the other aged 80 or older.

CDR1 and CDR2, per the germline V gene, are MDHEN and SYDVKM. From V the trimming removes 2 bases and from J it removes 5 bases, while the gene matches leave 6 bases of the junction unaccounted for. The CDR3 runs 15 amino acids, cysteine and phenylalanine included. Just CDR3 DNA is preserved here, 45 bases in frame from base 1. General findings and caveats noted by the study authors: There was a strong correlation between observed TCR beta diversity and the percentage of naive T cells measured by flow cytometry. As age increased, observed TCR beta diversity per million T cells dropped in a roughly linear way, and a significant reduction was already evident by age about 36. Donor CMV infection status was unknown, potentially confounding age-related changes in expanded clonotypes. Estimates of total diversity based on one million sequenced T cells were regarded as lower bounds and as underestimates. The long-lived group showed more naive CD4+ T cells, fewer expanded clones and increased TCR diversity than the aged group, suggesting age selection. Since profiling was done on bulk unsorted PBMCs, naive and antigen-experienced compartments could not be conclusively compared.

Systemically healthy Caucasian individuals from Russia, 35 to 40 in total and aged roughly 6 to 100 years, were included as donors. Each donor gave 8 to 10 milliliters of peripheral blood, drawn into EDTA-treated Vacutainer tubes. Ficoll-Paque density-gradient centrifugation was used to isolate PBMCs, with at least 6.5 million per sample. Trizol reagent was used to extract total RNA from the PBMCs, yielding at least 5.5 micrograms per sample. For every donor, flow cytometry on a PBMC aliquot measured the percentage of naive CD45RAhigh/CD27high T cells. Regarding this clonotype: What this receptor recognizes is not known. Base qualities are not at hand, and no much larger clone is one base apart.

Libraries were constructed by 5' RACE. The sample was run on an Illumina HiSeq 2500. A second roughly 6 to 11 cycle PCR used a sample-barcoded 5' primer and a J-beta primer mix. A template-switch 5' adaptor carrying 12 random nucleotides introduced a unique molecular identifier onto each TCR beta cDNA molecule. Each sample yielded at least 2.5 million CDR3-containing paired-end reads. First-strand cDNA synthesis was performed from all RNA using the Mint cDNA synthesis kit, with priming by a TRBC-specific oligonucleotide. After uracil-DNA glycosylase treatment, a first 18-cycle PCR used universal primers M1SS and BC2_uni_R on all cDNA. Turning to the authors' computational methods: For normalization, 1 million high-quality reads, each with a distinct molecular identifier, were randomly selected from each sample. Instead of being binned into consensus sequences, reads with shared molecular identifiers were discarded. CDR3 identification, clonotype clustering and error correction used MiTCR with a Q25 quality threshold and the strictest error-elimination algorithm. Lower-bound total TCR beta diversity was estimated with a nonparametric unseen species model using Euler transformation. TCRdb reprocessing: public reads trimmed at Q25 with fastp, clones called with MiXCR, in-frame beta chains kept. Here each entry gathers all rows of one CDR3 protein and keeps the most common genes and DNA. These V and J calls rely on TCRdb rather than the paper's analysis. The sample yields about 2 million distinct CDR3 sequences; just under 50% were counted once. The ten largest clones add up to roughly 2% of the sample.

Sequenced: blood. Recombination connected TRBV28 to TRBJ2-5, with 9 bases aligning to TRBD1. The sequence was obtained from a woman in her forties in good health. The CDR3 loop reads CASSLEQGAEETQYF. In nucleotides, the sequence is TGTGCCAGCAGTTTAGAACAGGGGGCTGAGGAGACCCAGTACTTC.